This T cell receptor beta chain originates from a study of shared clonotypes between healthy human individuals. Remarks on this clone: Other DNA sequences from this sample encode an identical CDR3 as well.

Repertoires were generated with immunoSEQ multiplex PCR, while TCRdb's copy carries only in-frame clones and drops some. The sample lists some 1.5 million clones; 95% to 99% were seen once. Trimming left V 5 bases short and J 4 bases short, with 11 bases between. The CDR3 is 13 amino acids. CDR1 and CDR2 from the germline V gene are SGHTA and FQGNSA. This receptor was identified in a man between 25 and 39 years old in good health. The sample was naive CD4+ T cells sorted from blood. The subset is: CD45RA+ positively selected. The chain recombines TRBV7-2 with TRBJ2-5; tentatively, D is TRBD1 or TRBD2 (6 bases each). The CDR3, as DNA: TGTGCCAGCAGCCAGGGGAGGCTAGAGACCCAGTACTTC. Its translation is CASSQGRLETQYF.